Below, one TCR beta chain is given with its context. V gave up 5 bases and J gave up 7 bases; unmatched junction bases: 14. Germline CDR1 reads SGHAT; CDR2 reads FQNNGV. The CDR3 runs 17 residues. These data belong to a study of blood T cell repertoires in COVID-19. About the research overall: The United States, Italy and Spain provided the acute and convalescent COVID-19 samples.

Clones were read by immunoSEQ multiplex PCR, and TCRdb kept only the in-frame ones, dropping some. This sample has some 150,000 clones, with 84% found just once. Sequencing used peripheral blood. This TCR was recovered from a woman aged 50 to 65 with acute or convalescent COVID-19. The chain joins TRBV11-2 to TRBJ1-6; 7 positions agree with TRBD1. The CDR3 here is CASSRRVGTETNSPLHF. CDR3 coding DNA: TGTGCCAGCAGCAGGCGCGTCGGGACAGAGACCAATTCACCCCTCCACTTT.